Listed below are T cell receptor beta chains from one sample, sequenced in a study of neurological immune-mediated disorders. MiXCR, run by TCRdb on the 5' RACE reads, gives a single entry per CDR3 protein. The table has more than 75,000 distinct CDR3 sequences, around 4.6% seen once; the top ten hold 2% to 2.5%. Sequenced input: PBMCs. These receptors were collected from a woman aged 30 to 39 with multiple sclerosis. The CDR3 runs from the conserved cysteine through the conserved F or W. The D gene is left open where the match is weak. Only part of the rows carry a size: once, few, many, or a class if the clone is expanded.

>TRBV7-6|.|TRBJ2-1|many
TGTGCCAGCAGCTTAGAAGCATCGAGTAGCGGCTTTTACAATGAGCAGTTCTTC
CASSLEASSSGFYNEQFF
>TRBV20-1|TRBD1|TRBJ2-7|many
TGCAGTGCTAGTAGGGGGACAGGAACCTACGAGCAGTACTTC
CSASRGTGTYEQYF
>TRBV7-2|TRBD1|TRBJ1-6|.
TGTGCCAGCAGCTTGCAGGGGGCTCGTTCACCCCTCCACTTT
CASSLQGARSPLHF
>TRBV5-1|.|TRBJ2-5|.
TGCGCCAGCTGGAGGGAGTCGGAGACCCAGTACTTC
CASWRESETQYF
>TRBV5-1|.|TRBJ2-3|.
TGCGCCAGCAGCTTGGATGGCGGGGACACCACCCGCACAGATACGCAGTATTTT
CASSLDGGDTTRTDTQYF
>TRBV5-5|.|TRBJ1-5|many
TGTGCCAGCAGCGCCAGTCCGGGTCGGAATCAGCCCCAGCATTTT
CASSASPGRNQPQHF
>TRBV20-1|.|TRBJ2-1|few
TGCAGTGCTAGGGCCAATCCGGGACTGTTCTACAATGAGCAGTTCTTC
CSARANPGLFYNEQFF
>TRBV20-1|TRBD2|TRBJ2-2|few
TGCAGTGTAGCGGGAGGATCAGGGGAGCTGTTTTTT
CSVAGGSGELFF
>TRBV29-1|.|TRBJ2-1|many
TGCAGCGTTGATGGGACCATGGGCGATGAGCAGTTCTTC
CSVDGTMGDEQFF
>TRBV24-1|.|TRBJ2-1|many
TGTGCCACCAGTGATTTGATCGGGCAGTTCTTC
CATSDLIGQFF
>TRBV7-2|TRBD2|TRBJ2-5|many
TGTGCCAGCAGCTTATCGTGGAGTAGCGGGGGATTAAAGAGGGAGACCCAGTACTTC
CASSLSWSSGGLKRETQYF
>TRBV7-6|.|TRBJ1-3|many
TGTGCCAGCAGCTTCGGGACAAACTCTGGAAACACCATATATTTT
CASSFGTNSGNTIYF
>TRBV10-3|TRBD2|TRBJ2-7|many
TGTGCCATCAAAGGGCTAGCGGGAGCCTACGAGCAGTACTTC
CAIKGLAGAYEQYF
>TRBV20-1|TRBD1|TRBJ2-1|.
TGCAGTGCTAGGGGACAGGGGGGATCCTACAATGAGCGGTTCTTC
CSARGQGGSYNERFF
>TRBV5-5|TRBD2|TRBJ2-1|many
TGTGCCAGCAGCTGGGGGGGGGTATTCTCTGAGCAGTTCTTC
CASSWGGVFSEQFF
>TRBV5-1|.|TRBJ1-1|many
TGCGCCAGCAGCTTGTCGATAGGGAGGACTGAAGCTTTCTTT
CASSLSIGRTEAFF
>TRBV25-1|.|TRBJ2-1|many
TGTGCCAGCTCTACAGGGCCTATCTACAATGAGCAGTTCTTC
CASSTGPIYNEQFF
>TRBV5-5|.|TRBJ2-2|many
TGTGCCAGCAGGGGTTGGAACACCGGGGAGCTGTTTTTT
CASRGWNTGELFF
>TRBV5-5|.|TRBJ2-1|.
TGTGTCAGCACCACAGGGACGGGGACTTACAATGAGCAGTTCTTC
CVSTTGTGTYNEQFF
>TRBV5-1|TRBD1|TRBJ1-5|many
TGCGCCAGCAGCTTGGGGACAGGGGGACAGCCCCAGCATTTT
CASSLGTGGQPQHF
>TRBV5-1|TRBD1|TRBJ2-1|many
TGCGCCAGCAGCTCACAGGGGACGAGGATCAATGAGCAGTTCTTC
CASSSQGTRINEQFF
>TRBV10-3|TRBD1|TRBJ2-7|many
TGTGCCATCAGTGAGGGGCCCCTCGGACAGGGCTACGAGCAGTACTTC
CAISEGPLGQGYEQYF
>TRBV5-1|.|TRBJ1-1|many
TGCGCCAGCAGCTTGGCAGCGGCTGAGAACACTGAAGCTTTCTTT
CASSLAAAENTEAFF
>TRBV14|.|TRBJ2-7|.
TGTGCCAGCAGTCGCAGCGGTAACTCCTACGAGCAGTACTTC
CASSRSGNSYEQYF
>TRBV29-1|TRBD1|TRBJ1-2|.
TGCAGCGTCCCCGGGACAGATAACTATGGCTACACCTTC
CSVPGTDNYGYTF
>TRBV7-6|.|TRBJ2-2|few
TGTGCCAGCAGCGACACCGGGGAGCTGTTTTTT
CASSDTGELFF
>TRBV12-3/TRBV12-4|.|TRBJ2-1|many
TGTGCCAGCAGTTTTCGTCGGCTGGGGACCTACAATGAGCAGTTCTTC
CASSFRRLGTYNEQFF
>TRBV20-1|.|TRBJ2-1|few
TGCAGTGCTAGATTGGTAGGGAATGAGCAGTTCTTC
CSARLVGNEQFF
>TRBV6-5|.|TRBJ2-2|few
TGTGCCAGCAGCGTAATGGCCGGGGAGCTGTTTTTT
CASSVMAGELFF
>TRBV12-3/TRBV12-4|.|TRBJ1-1|many
TGTGCCAGCAGTTTTGCAGGGTGGAGCACTGAAGCTTTCTTT
CASSFAGWSTEAFF
>TRBV12-3/TRBV12-4|TRBD2|TRBJ2-2|many
TGTGCCAGCAGTTTTCAGCAACTAGCGGGGGGCGGTGGCACCGGGGAGCTGTTTTTT
CASSFQQLAGGGGTGELFF
>TRBV4-2|TRBD2|TRBJ2-1|few
TGTGCCAGCAGCCACCTAGCGGGAGCGGACAATGAGCAGTTCTTC
CASSHLAGADNEQFF
>TRBV10-3|TRBD1|TRBJ2-6|many
TGTGCCGCCATGACAGGGGTCGGGGCCAACGTCCTGACTTTC
CAAMTGVGANVLTF
>TRBV20-1|TRBD1|TRBJ2-5|many
TGCAGTGCTCGGGCCGGGACAGGGGGGGAGACCCAGTACTTC
CSARAGTGGETQYF
>TRBV5-1|TRBD2|TRBJ2-1|many
TGCGCCAGCAGCTTGGCTAGCGGGAGCGCCGCCTACAATGAGCAGTTCTTC
CASSLASGSAAYNEQFF
>TRBV7-6|TRBD1|TRBJ2-7|many
TGTGCCAGCAGTCTAAAGGCCTCGGGACAGACCTTCGAGCAGTACTTC
CASSLKASGQTFEQYF
>TRBV5-1|.|TRBJ1-2|many
TGCGCCAGCAGCTTGGGGCCGAGGCACCGCTATGGCTACACCTTC
CASSLGPRHRYGYTF
>TRBV12-3/TRBV12-4|.|TRBJ1-3|many
TGTGCCAGCAGCCTGGGGTATAGAAACACCATATATTTT
CASSLGYRNTIYF
>TRBV12-3/TRBV12-4|TRBD1|TRBJ1-2|many
TGTGCCAGCAGCCGACAGGGAATAGAGGGCTACACCTTC
CASSRQGIEGYTF
>TRBV5-1|TRBD1|TRBJ1-1|many
TGCGCCAGCAGCCTAGGACAGGGGGCAAGGACTACCACTGAAGCTTTCTTT
CASSLGQGARTTTEAFF